The 22 T cell receptor beta chains listed next were all sequenced from one sample in a study of cytomegalovirus exposure and HLA in healthy donors. Measured with immunoSEQ multiplex PCR; TCRdb has only the in-frame clones, and not every one. Seen here are some 210,000 clones, approximately 82% observed once, and the top ten hold roughly 5.4%. The specimen sequenced was PBMCs. These receptors were collected from a woman aged 18-29 years in good health and CMV-seronegative.

The J gene is TRBJ2-7, the V gene TRBV30; tentatively, D is TRBD2 (6 bases). V shed 2 bases and J shed 1 base, with 9 bases lying between them. The germline gives CDR1 GTSNPN, CDR2 SVGIG (reference sequence). CDR3 length: 13 amino acids. The CDR3 bases are TGTGCCTGGAGTACCGGGACTTCCTACGAGCAGTACTTC. As protein: CAWSTGTSYEQYF. The full variable domain, completed using reference TRBV30 and TRBJ2-7, is SQTIHQWPATLVQPVGSPLSLECTVEGTSNPNLYWYRQAAGRGLQLLFYSVGIGQISSEVPQNLSASRPQDRQFILSSKKLLLSDSGFYLCAWSTGTSYEQYFGPGTRLTVT.

The gene calls are TRBV27 and TRBJ1-4, with D possibly being TRBD1 (5 bases). Trimming removed 2 bases at V and 8 bases at J, with 12 bases between. The CDR3 is 14 residues long. Per the germline V gene, CDR1 is MNHEY and CDR2 is SMNVEV (reference sequence). The CDR3, as DNA: TGTGCCAGCAGTTTACTGGGGGGGAGCGAAAAACTGTTTTTT. Translated, it gives CASSLLGGSEKLFF.

The chain links TRBV10-3 to TRBJ1-5; D gene unclear. V shed 10 bases and J shed 4 bases, with 14 bases lying between them. The CDR3 runs to 13 residues. CDR1 is ENHRY and CDR2 is SYGVKD in the germline V gene. The CDR3 loop is CATQNGENQPQHF. The DNA for the CDR3 is TGTGCCACCCAAAATGGGGAGAATCAGCCCCAGCATTTT.

This chain uses TRBV5-1 with TRBJ2-6; D unclear. CDR1 and CDR2 (germline): SGHRS, YFSETQ. V was cut by 0 bases and J by 0 bases, with 10 bases left in between. The length of the CDR3 is 17 residues. The CDR3 nucleotides read TGCGCCAGCAGCTTGGCGGGCAGGATCTCTGGGGCCAACGTCCTGACTTTC. This translates into CASSLAGRISGANVLTF. The full variable domain, rest sourced from reference TRBV5-1 and TRBJ2-6, is KAGVTQTPRYLIKTRGQQVTLSCSPISGHRSVSWYQQTPGQGLQFLFEYFSETQRNKGNFPGRFSGRQFSNSRSEMNVSTLELGDSALYLCASSLAGRISGANVLTFGAGSRLTVL.

This chain joins TRBV7-8 and TRBJ1-1; 8 bases fit TRBD1. Looked up from germline, CDR1 is SGHVS and CDR2 is FQNEAQ. This CDR3 is built from 13 residues. The ends lost 5 bases at V and 4 bases at J; junction bases unmatched: 3. The chain's CDR3 is CASSTTGATEAFF. In nucleotides, the CDR3 is TGTGCCAGCAGCACGACAGGGGCCACTGAAGCTTTCTTT.

The chain is built from TRBV27 and TRBJ2-7; 7 bases line up with TRBD1. Germline loops: CDR1 MNHEY, CDR2 SMNVEV (reference sequence). Unmatched junction bases numbered 10, after V lost 4 bases and J lost 4 bases. The length of the CDR3 is 15 residues. For the CDR3, the DNA is TGTGCCAGCAGTTCGATAGGGGGCTTAAGATACGAGCAGTACTTC. This encodes CASSSIGGLRYEQYF.

The chain links TRBV27 to TRBJ2-7; tentative D call: TRBD1 (5 bases). Germline lookup yields CDR1 MNHEY and CDR2 SMNVEV (reference sequence). Trimming shortened V by 3 bases and J by 2 bases, and 8 bases separated the two germline ends. CDR3 length: 13 amino acids. CDR3 DNA sequence: TGTGCCAGCAGTTTTGGGGCCACCTACGAGCAGTACTTC. This codes for CASSFGATYEQYF.

V usage is TRBV2 and J usage is TRBJ2-7, with 9 bases matching TRBD1. Germline trimming cut 6 bases from V and 7 bases from J; bases unmatched to any gene: 10. The CDR3 runs to 14 residues. The germline CDR1 and CDR2 sequences are SNHLY and FYNNEI. Here the CDR3 DNA reads TGTGCCAGCAGGCCGGGACAGGGTGATGGGGAGCAGTACTTC. Protein product: CASRPGQGDGEQYF.

Details on this clone: As the CDR3 is not closed by the conserved phenylalanine or tryptophan, this likely results from a read error. No DNA is shown, since the ends of the CDR3 on it are uncertain; the CDR3 is the one TCRdb lists. J is TRBJ2-3 and V is TRBV27; TRBD2 was called by the table and not checked on the DNA. Germline V lookup: CDR1 MNHEY, CDR2 SMNVEV (reference sequence). The CDR3 sequence runs 13 residues, both termini included. CDR3: CASSSPGTSGPVY.

This rearrangement joins TRBV6-6 to TRBJ1-2; the D gene is possibly TRBD1 (5 bases). The V end was cut by 0 bases, the J end by 7 bases, with 18 bases between. CDR3 length: 16 residues. Germline CDR1 MNHNY, CDR2 SVGAGI (reference sequence). Here the CDR3 reads CASSYSFGQPGGGYTF. In DNA form, the CDR3 reads TGTGCCAGCAGTTACTCCTTCGGACAACCGGGGGGTGGCTACACCTTC.

The chain couples TRBV18 to TRBJ2-7; D is perhaps TRBD1 (5 bases). There are 15 residues in the CDR3. V was trimmed by 2 bases and J by 5 bases, leaving 16 bases between them. Germline V gene data show CDR1 as KGHSH and CDR2 as LQKENI. The CDR3 DNA reads TGTGCCAGCTCACCAACAAGACAGAGTCGGGACGAGCAGTACTTC. It codes for CASSPTRQSRDEQYF. The full variable domain, rest sourced from reference TRBV18 and TRBJ2-7, is NAGVMQNPRHLVRRRGQEARLRCSPMKGHSHVYWYRQLPEEGLKFMVYLQKENIIDESGMPKERFSAEFPKEGPSILRIQQVVRGDSAAYFCASSPTRQSRDEQYFGPGTRLTVT.

Only a few counts were recorded for this clone. The gene calls are TRBV29-1 and TRBJ1-2, with 7 bases aligning to TRBD1. Germline CDR1 is SQVTM and CDR2 is ANQGSEA. Losses at the gene ends were 4 bases for V and 7 bases for J; bases not matched to a gene: 6. The CDR3 covers 12 residues. The CDR3 is CSVGRGERGYTF. CDR3 nucleotide sequence: TGCAGCGTTGGCAGGGGGGAACGTGGCTACACCTTC. Variable domain in full (rest from reference TRBV29-1 and TRBJ1-2): SAVISQKPSRDICQRGTSLTIQCQVDSQVTMMFWYRQQPGQSLTLIATANQGSEATYESGFVIDKFPISRPNLTFSTLTVSNMSPEDSSIYLCSVGRGERGYTFGSGTRLTVV.

The chain is built from TRBV28 and TRBJ2-7; 8 bases are a match to TRBD2. Germline assignment: CDR1 MDHEN and CDR2 SYDVKM. This CDR3 is 16 amino acids long. J was trimmed by 3 bases and V by 3 bases; bases with no gene match: 10. The CDR3 region has the DNA TGTGCCAGCAGTTTGTTACAGCGGGAGTGGGGCTACGAGCAGTACTTC. This encodes CASSLLQREWGYEQYF.

The rearrangement uses TRBV5-1 and TRBJ1-2; 9 bases match TRBD1. The germline gives CDR1 SGHRS, CDR2 YFSETQ. V trimming: 4 bases; J trimming: 8 bases; junction bases outside the gene matches: 18. CDR3 length equals 17 residues. CDR3 loop: CASSPPSQIQGAQGYTF. DNA of the CDR3: TGCGCCAGCAGCCCACCGAGTCAGATACAGGGGGCGCAGGGCTACACCTTC.

The chain employs TRBV4-2 and TRBJ2-1, with 8 bases matching TRBD2. The CDR3 has 17 amino acids. Germline assignment: CDR1 LGHNA and CDR2 YNFKEQ. V trimming: 3 bases; J trimming: 0 bases; junction bases outside the gene matches: 7. The CDR3 is CASSHERAGVSYNEQFF. The CDR3, as DNA: TGTGCCAGCAGCCACGAACGAGCGGGAGTCTCCTACAATGAGCAGTTCTTC.

The V call is TRBV28, the J call TRBJ1-1; 8 bases fit TRBD1. The V segment lost 4 bases and the J segment 2 bases; nucleotides outside the gene matches: 3. This CDR3 region has 14 residues. CDR1 MDHEN and CDR2 SYDVKM come from the germline V gene. The CDR3 DNA is TGTGCCAGCAGTTCAGGACAGGGTAACACTGAAGCTTTCTTT. Its translation is CASSSGQGNTEAFF.

The chain recombines TRBV12-5 with TRBJ2-2; D is perhaps TRBD1 (6 bases). The CDR3 is 15 amino acids. Per the germline V gene, CDR1 is LGHNT and CDR2 is FRNRAP. Trimming took off 0 bases at V and 6 bases at J, with 11 bases between the two ends. The CDR3 coding sequence is TGTGCTAGTGGTTTGGTAGTGGGGGCGGCCGGGGAGCTGTTTTTT. Amino acid sequence: CASGLVVGAAGELFF. The full variable domain, in which reference TRBV12-5 and TRBJ2-2 provide the parts outside the CDR3, is DARVTQTPRHKVTEMGQEVTMRCQPILGHNTVFWYRQTMMQGLELLAYFRNRAPLDDSGMPKDRFSAEMPDATLATLKIQPSEPRDSAVYFCASGLVVGAAGELFFGEGSRLTVL.

This sequence joins TRBV4-2 and TRBJ1-1; unclear D gene. The V gene lost 0 bases and the J gene lost 7 bases, with 12 bases spanning the gap. The CDR3 totals 14 residues. Per the germline V gene, CDR1 is LGHNA and CDR2 is YNFKEQ. The CDR3 loop reads CASSQETLDGEAFF. DNA of the CDR3: TGTGCCAGCAGCCAAGAGACCCTCGACGGTGAAGCTTTCTTT.

This chain connects TRBV7-2 to TRBJ2-7, with 7 bases aligning to TRBD2. Germline CDR1 reads SGHTA; CDR2 reads FQGNSA. This CDR3 has 14 amino acids. Germline trimming cut 5 bases from V and 4 bases from J; bases unmatched to any gene: 8. The CDR3 reads CASSPEAGVYEQYF. In DNA, the CDR3 is TGTGCCAGCAGCCCCGAGGCGGGAGTATACGAGCAGTACTTC.

This clone was seen only a few times. The junction differs from germline at one of its ends, possibly a read error. The CDR3: CASRDPGTGVF. In nucleotides, the CDR3 is TGTGCCAGCAGGGACCCCGGGACAGGGGTTTTT. The chain combines TRBV2 with TRBJ1-3, with 10 bases matching TRBD1. CDR3 size: 11 residues. Germline-derived CDR1 and CDR2 are SNHLY and FYNNEI.

The chain has TRBV5-1 and TRBJ2-1; 10 nucleotides line up with TRBD1. Per germline, CDR1 SGHRS and CDR2 YFSETQ. This CDR3 has 14 amino acids. J gave up 8 bases and V 2 bases, and 4 bases lay outside the gene matches. The CDR3 loop reads CASSFSGTGDEQFF. As DNA, the CDR3 is TGCGCCAGCAGCTTTTCCGGGACAGGGGATGAGCAGTTCTTC.

The V gene is TRBV6-1, the J gene TRBJ1-4, with TRBD1 matching 9 bases. CDR1 is MNHNS and CDR2 is SASEGT in the germline V gene. The CDR3 has 13 residues. V shed 6 bases, J shed 13 bases, and the junction held 9 bases outside the gene matches. CDR3 DNA sequence: TGTGCCAGCAGGACAGGGGGGGCGCGGGGACTGTTTTTT. Translation: CASRTGGARGLFF.